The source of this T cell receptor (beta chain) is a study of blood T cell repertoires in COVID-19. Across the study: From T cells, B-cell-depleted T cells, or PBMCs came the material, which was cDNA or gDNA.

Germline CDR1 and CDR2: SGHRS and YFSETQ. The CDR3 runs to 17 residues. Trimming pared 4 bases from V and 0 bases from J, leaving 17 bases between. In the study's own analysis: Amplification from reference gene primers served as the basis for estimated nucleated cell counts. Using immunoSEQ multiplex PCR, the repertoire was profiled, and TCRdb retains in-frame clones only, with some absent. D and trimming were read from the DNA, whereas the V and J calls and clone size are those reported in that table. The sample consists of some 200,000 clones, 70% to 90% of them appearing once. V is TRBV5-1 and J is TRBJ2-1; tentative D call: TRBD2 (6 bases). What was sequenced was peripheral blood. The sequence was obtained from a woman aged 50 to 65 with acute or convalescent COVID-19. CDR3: CASSQTTRGSSYNEQFF. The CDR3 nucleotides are TGCGCCAGCAGCCAAACGACGCGGGGAAGCTCCTACAATGAGCAGTTCTTC.